The source of this T cell receptor (beta chain) is a study of post-analysis software for immune sequencing data. General study points: Versus controls, multiple sclerosis patients showed significantly lower diversity (normalized Chao1). Samples sharing a preparation batch grouped tightly together when assessed by F measure. TRBV5-6, TRBV5-1 and TRBV20-1 were among roughly 5 TRBV segments more frequent in patients than controls.

This clonotype was picked up one time. What it binds is not known. The CDR3 runs 14 residues. Germline V CDR1 and CDR2: SGHTA, FQGNSA. Trimming took 5 bases from V and 5 from J; bases not matched to a gene: 6. Prepared TCR beta cDNA libraries contained unique molecular identifiers. Starting from around 1 to 10 million T cells, the study yielded about 500,000 cDNA molecules. TCRdb ran MiXCR on the PCR reads and lists one entry per CDR3 protein. This sample has roughly 600,000 distinct CDR3 sequences, with about 40% found just once. The sample consisted of blood. The TCR was taken from a girl aged 10 to 17 with multiple sclerosis. The chain links TRBV7-2 to TRBJ1-5, with TRBD1 identical over 7 bases. The CDR3 sequence: CASSIRQGDQPQHF. The CDR3 region has the DNA TGTGCCAGCAGCATCCGACAGGGCGATCAGCCCCAGCATTTT. Combining the CDR3 with reference TRBV7-2 and TRBJ1-5 gives the whole variable domain GAGVSQSPSNKVTEKGKDVELRCDPISGHTALYWYRQSLGQGLEFLIYFQGNSAPDKSGLPSDRFSAERTGGSVSTLTIQRTQQEDSAVYLCASSIRQGDQPQHFGDGTRLSIL.